This TCR beta chain came from a study of CD8 T cells in Susac syndrome. Sequencing of TCR beta drew on CD8+ and CD4+ T cells from blood. Controls comprised healthy donors matched for age and sex. FACS enriched CD8+ TEMRA cells, while bulk CD8+ and CD4+ were negatively isolated. The CDR3 contains 17 residues. Trimming removed 6 bases from V and 1 base from J; junction bases left unmatched: 5. About 0.5 to 1 ug RNA was reverse transcribed with random hexamers. Amplification of TCR beta CDR3 across 54 Vbeta and 13 Jbeta was performed with immunoSEQ multiplex PCR. TCRdb re-called the immunoSEQ multiplex PCR reads with MiXCR, one entry per CDR3 protein. This sample has about 190,000 distinct CDR3 sequences, with 85% to 95% found just once.

This rearrangement joins TRBV12-3 or TRBV12-4 to TRBJ2-5; the match to TRBD2 covers 16 bases. The sample was CD4+ T cells from PBMCs. This clonotype was sampled from a human donor in good health. The CDR3 bases are TGTGCCAGCAGCTCCGGGACTAGCGGGGGGGTCCAAGAGACCCAGTACTTC. It codes for CASSSGTSGGVQETQYF.